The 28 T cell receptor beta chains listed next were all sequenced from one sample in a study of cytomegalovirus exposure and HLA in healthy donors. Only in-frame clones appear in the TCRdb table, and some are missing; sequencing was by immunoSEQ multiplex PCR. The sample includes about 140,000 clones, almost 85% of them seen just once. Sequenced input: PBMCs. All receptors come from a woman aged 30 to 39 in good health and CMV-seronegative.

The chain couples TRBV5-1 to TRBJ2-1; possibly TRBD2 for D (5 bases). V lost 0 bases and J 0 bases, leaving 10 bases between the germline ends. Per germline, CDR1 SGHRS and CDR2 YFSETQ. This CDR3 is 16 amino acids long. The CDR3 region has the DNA TGCGCCAGCAGCTTGGCCCCGGGGAGCTCCTACAATGAGCAGTTCTTC. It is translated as CASSLAPGSSYNEQFF.

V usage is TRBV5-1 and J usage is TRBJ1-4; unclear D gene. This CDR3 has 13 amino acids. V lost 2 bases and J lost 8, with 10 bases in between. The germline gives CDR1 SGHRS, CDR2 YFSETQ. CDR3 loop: CASSLGSGEKLFF. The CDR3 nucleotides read TGCGCCAGCAGCTTAGGTTCGGGGGAAAAACTGTTTTTT.

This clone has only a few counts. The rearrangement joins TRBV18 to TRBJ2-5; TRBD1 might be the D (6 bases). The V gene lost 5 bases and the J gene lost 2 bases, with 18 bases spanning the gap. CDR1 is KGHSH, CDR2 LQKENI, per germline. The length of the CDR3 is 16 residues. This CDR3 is CASSTRTASVQETQYF. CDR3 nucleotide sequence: TGTGCCAGCTCAACTAGGACAGCGTCGGTACAAGAGACCCAGTACTTC. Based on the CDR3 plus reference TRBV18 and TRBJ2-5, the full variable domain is NAGVMQNPRHLVRRRGQEARLRCSPMKGHSHVYWYRQLPEEGLKFMVYLQKENIIDESGMPKERFSAEFPKEGPSILRIQQVVRGDSAAYFCASSTRTASVQETQYFGPGTRLLVL.

The CDR3 sequence is CASSPGQMGLVGNTIYF. The CDR3 DNA sequence: TGCGCCAGCAGCCCGGGACAGATGGGACTAGTAGGAAACACCATATATTTT. V usage is TRBV5-1 and J usage is TRBJ1-3; 7 bases align to TRBD1. The J segment lost 4 bases and the V segment lost 4 bases, leaving 14 bases of the junction unmatched. CDR3 length: 17 residues. The germline CDR1 and CDR2 sequences are SGHRS and YFSETQ.

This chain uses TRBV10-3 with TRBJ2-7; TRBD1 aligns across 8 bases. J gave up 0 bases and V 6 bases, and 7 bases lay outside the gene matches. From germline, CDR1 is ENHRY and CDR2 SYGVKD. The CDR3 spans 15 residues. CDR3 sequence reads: CAIRPNRGSSYEQYF. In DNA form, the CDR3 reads TGTGCCATCAGACCCAACAGGGGGAGCTCCTACGAGCAGTACTTC.

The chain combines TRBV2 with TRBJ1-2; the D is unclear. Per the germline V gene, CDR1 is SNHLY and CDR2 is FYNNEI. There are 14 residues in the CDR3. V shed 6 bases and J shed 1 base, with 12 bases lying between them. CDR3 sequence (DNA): TGTGCCAGCAGGCAACCAACGGGTAACTATGGCTACACCTTC. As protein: CASRQPTGNYGYTF.

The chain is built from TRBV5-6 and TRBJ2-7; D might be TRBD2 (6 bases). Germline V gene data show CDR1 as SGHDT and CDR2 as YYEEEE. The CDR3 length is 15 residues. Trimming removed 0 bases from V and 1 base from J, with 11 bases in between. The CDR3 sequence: CASSLVEGLSYEQYF. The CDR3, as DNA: TGTGCCAGCAGCTTGGTGGAGGGTCTGTCCTACGAGCAGTACTTC.

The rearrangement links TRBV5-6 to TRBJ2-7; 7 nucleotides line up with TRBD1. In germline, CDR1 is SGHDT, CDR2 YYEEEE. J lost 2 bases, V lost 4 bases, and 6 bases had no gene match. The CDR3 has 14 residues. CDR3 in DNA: TGTGCCAGCAGCCCGCAGGGGGTGGCCTACGAGCAGTACTTC. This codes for CASSPQGVAYEQYF. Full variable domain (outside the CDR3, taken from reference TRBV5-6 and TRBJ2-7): DAGVTQSPTHLIKTRGQQVTLRCSPKSGHDTVSWYQQALGQGPQFIFQYYEEEERQRGNFPDRFSGHQFPNYSSELNVNALLLGDSALYLCASSPQGVAYEQYFGPGTRLTVT.

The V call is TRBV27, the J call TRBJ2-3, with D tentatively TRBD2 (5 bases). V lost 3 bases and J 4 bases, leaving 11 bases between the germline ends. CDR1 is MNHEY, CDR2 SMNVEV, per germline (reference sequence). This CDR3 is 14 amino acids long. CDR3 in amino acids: CASSFLTSSDTQYF. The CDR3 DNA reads TGTGCCAGCAGTTTTCTTACTAGTTCAGATACGCAGTATTTT.

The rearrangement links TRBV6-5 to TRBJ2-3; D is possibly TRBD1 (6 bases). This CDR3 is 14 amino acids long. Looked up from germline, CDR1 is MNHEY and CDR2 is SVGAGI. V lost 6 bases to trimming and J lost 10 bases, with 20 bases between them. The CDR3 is CASRRSRDTSAQYF. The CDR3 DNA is TGTGCCAGCAGGCGTAGCCGGGACACGTCTGCGCAGTATTTT.

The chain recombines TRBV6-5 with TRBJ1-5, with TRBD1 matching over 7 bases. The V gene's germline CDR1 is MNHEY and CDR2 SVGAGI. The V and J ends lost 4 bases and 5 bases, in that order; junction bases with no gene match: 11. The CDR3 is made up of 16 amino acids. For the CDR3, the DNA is TGTGCCAGCAGTTCAATTCACAGGGGTTGCGATCAGCCCCAGCATTTT. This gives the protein CASSSIHRGCDQPQHF.

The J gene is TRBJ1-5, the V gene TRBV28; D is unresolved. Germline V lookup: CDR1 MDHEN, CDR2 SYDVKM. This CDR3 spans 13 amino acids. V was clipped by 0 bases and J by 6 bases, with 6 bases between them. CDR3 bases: TGTGCCAGCAGTTTATGGTCGGGTCAGCCCCAGCATTTT. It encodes CASSLWSGQPQHF.

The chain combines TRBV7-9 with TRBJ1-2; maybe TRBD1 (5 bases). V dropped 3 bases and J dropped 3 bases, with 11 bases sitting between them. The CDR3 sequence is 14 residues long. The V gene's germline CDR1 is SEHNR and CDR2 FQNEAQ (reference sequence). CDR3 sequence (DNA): TGTGCCAGCAGCTTTGTCACAGGCCACTATGGCTACACCTTC. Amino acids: CASSFVTGHYGYTF.

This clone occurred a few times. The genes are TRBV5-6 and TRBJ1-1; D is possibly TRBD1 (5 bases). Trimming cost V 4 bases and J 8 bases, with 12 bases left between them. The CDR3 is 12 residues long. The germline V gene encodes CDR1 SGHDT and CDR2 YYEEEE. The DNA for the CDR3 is TGTGCCAGCAGCGCCTACAGGTCGGAAGCTTTCTTT. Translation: CASSAYRSEAFF.

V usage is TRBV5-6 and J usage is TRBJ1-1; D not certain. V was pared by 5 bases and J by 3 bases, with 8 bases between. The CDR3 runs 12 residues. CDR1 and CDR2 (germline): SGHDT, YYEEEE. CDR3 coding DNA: TGTGCCAGCAGTCCCGGGGACACTGAAGCTTTCTTT. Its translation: CASSPGDTEAFF.

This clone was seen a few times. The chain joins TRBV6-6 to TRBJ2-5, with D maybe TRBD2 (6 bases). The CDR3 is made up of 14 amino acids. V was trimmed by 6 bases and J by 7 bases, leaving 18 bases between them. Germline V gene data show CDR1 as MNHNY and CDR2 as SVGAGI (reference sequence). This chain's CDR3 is CASRGFGVGGTQYF. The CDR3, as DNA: TGTGCCAGCAGAGGGTTTGGAGTCGGGGGGACCCAGTACTTC.

For the CDR3, the DNA is TGTGCCAGCTCACCACAGGCCCAAGTCGGCAGGTACACTGAAGCTTTCTTT. It specifies CASSPQAQVGRYTEAFF. V gene TRBV18 combines with J gene TRBJ1-1, with D unresolved. Germline CDR1 and CDR2: KGHSH and LQKENI. The CDR3 is 17 residues long. V was trimmed by 1 base and J by 3 bases, leaving 18 bases between them.

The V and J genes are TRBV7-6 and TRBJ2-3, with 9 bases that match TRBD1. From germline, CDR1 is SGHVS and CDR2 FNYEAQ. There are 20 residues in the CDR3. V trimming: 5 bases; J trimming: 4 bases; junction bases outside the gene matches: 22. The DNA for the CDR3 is TGTGCCAGCAGCCGAGGGACAGGGAGTTGGGGCGTGGGACCCCCAGATACGCAGTATTTT. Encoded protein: CASSRGTGSWGVGPPDTQYF.

CDR3 sequence: CASAGDSYYEQYF. The CDR3 DNA sequence: TGTGCCTCAGCAGGGGACAGTTACTACGAGCAGTACTTC. The chain recombines TRBV2 with TRBJ2-7, with 7 bases lining up with TRBD1. V was pared by 11 bases and J by 3 bases, with 10 bases of the junction left unmatched. Germline-derived CDR1 and CDR2 are SNHLY and FYNNEI. This CDR3 is 13 amino acids long.

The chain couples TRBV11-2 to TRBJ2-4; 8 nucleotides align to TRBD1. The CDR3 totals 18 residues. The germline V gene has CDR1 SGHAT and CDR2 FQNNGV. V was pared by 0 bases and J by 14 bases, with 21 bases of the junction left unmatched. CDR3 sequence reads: CASSLDPRQGPQVRLEYF. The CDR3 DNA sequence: TGTGCCAGCAGCTTAGACCCCAGACAGGGGCCGCAAGTGCGTTTGGAGTACTTC.

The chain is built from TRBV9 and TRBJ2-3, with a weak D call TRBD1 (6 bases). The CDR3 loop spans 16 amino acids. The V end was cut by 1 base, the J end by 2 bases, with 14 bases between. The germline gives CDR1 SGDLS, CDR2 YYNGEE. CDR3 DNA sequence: TGTGCCAGCAGCGTATCCTTCGGACAGTTCACAGATACGCAGTATTTT. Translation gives CASSVSFGQFTDTQYF.

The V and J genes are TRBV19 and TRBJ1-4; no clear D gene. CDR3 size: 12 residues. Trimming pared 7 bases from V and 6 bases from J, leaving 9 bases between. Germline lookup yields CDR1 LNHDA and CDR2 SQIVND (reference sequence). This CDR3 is CASTGEYEKLFF. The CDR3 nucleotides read TGTGCCAGTACCGGGGAATATGAAAAACTGTTTTTT.

The DNA for the CDR3 is TGTGCCAGCTCACCCAGGGGGAGCTATGGCTACACCTTC. Protein product: CASSPRGSYGYTF. The chain employs TRBV18 and TRBJ1-2, with 7 bases that match TRBD1. The CDR3 is 13 amino acids. Trimming cost V 3 bases and J 4 bases; bases outside gene matches: 2. Germline values: CDR1 KGHSH, CDR2 LQKENI.

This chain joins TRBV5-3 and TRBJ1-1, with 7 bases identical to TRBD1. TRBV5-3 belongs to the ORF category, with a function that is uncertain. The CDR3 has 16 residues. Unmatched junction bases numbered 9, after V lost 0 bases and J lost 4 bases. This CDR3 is CARSLASTGFGTEAFF. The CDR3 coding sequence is TGTGCCAGAAGCTTGGCTTCGACAGGGTTTGGCACTGAAGCTTTCTTT.

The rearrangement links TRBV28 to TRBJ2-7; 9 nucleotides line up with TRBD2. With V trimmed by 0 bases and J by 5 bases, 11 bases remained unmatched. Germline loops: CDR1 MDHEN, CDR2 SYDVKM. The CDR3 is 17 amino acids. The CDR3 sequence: CASSLWFLAGGPHEQYF. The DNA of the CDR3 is TGTGCCAGCAGTTTATGGTTTTTGGCGGGGGGGCCTCACGAGCAGTACTTC. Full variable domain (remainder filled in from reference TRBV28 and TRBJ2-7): DVKVTQSSRYLVKRTGEKVFLECVQDMDHENMFWYRQDPGLGLRLIYFSYDVKMKEKGDIPEGYSVSREKKERFSLILESASTNQTSMYLCASSLWFLAGGPHEQYFGPGTRLTVT.

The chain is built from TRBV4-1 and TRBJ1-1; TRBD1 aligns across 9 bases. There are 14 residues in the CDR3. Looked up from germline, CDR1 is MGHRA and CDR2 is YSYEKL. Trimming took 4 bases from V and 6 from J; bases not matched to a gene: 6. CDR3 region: CASSREQGASEAFF. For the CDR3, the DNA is TGCGCCAGCAGCCGCGAACAGGGGGCATCTGAAGCTTTCTTT.

CDR3 residues: CATTGDSNQPQHF. In nucleotides, the CDR3 is TGTGCCACAACAGGGGATAGCAATCAGCCCCAGCATTTT. The V gene is TRBV6-6, the J gene TRBJ1-5; TRBD1 agrees at 7 bases. V was clipped by 10 bases and J by 0 bases; unmatched bases: 3. The V gene's germline CDR1 is MNHNY and CDR2 SVGAGI (reference sequence). The CDR3 is made up of 13 amino acids.

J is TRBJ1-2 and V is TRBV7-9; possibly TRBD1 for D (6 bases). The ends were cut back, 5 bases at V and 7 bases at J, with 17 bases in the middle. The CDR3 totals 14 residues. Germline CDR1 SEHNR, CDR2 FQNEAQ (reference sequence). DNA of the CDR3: TGTGCCAGCAGCCCGCAGACAGGAACAGGTGGCTACACCTTC. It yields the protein CASSPQTGTGGYTF.